These 14 T cell receptor beta chains were sequenced from one sample in a study of stem cell transplantation in POMP-related autoinflammatory disease. The protocol was immunoSEQ multiplex PCR, while the TCRdb copy is restricted to in-frame clones and leaves out a portion. This table has approximately 1,300 clones, less than 85% appearing once. Sequences were derived from Tregs from PBMCs, sampled before stem cell transplantation. The receptors were gathered from a human donor with POMP-related autoinflammation and immune dysregulation (PRAID).

V is TRBV6-1 and J is TRBJ1-1; D is ambiguous. The CDR3 spans 13 residues. Per germline, CDR1 MNHNS and CDR2 SASEGT. V was clipped by 7 bases and J by 1 base, with 10 bases between them. CDR3 sequence: CASIRMGNTEAFF. The CDR3 DNA is TGTGCCAGCATCAGAATGGGGAACACTGAAGCTTTCTTT.

The chain recombines TRBV28 with TRBJ2-5; TRBD2 matches at 9 bases. Losses at the gene ends were 5 bases for V and 5 bases for J; bases not matched to a gene: 6. Per germline, CDR1 MDHEN and CDR2 SYDVKM. The CDR3 is made up of 14 amino acids. As DNA, the CDR3 is TGTGCCAGCAGTAGAGACGGACTAGCGGAGACCCAGTACTTC. Protein product: CASSRDGLAETQYF. The full variable domain, with the rest looked up from reference TRBV28 and TRBJ2-5, is DVKVTQSSRYLVKRTGEKVFLECVQDMDHENMFWYRQDPGLGLRLIYFSYDVKMKEKGDIPEGYSVSREKKERFSLILESASTNQTSMYLCASSRDGLAETQYFGPGTRLLVL.

The rearrangement joins TRBV5-1 to TRBJ1-1; D remains unclear. The CDR3 has 13 residues. Germline CDR1 SGHRS, CDR2 YFSETQ. Trimming left V 2 bases short and J 6 bases short, with 11 bases between. The CDR3 spells CASSLGPRAEAFF. The CDR3 DNA sequence: TGCGCCAGCAGCTTAGGGCCAAGGGCTGAAGCTTTCTTT.

V usage is TRBV7-3 and J usage is TRBJ2-1, with D unclear. Between the trimmed V and J ends, which lost 4 bases and 0 bases, there was a span of 10 bases. This CDR3 has 15 residues. CDR1 SGHTA and CDR2 FQGTGA come from the germline V gene. The CDR3 protein is CASSSRASSYNEQFF. The CDR3 bases are TGTGCCAGCAGCTCTAGGGCGAGCTCCTACAATGAGCAGTTCTTC.

This chain uses TRBV5-5 with TRBJ1-2; D is unresolved. CDR3 size: 15 residues. With 0 bases removed from V and 4 bases from J, the gap between germline ends came to 13 bases. Germline CDR1 reads SGHKS; CDR2 reads YYEKEE (reference sequence). The CDR3 coding sequence is TGTGCCAGCAGCTTGGGCCAGGCGCTCGTCTATGGCTACACCTTC. It translates to CASSLGQALVYGYTF.

This chain connects TRBV10-3 to TRBJ1-1; weak D call: TRBD1 (5 bases). The germline V gene encodes CDR1 ENHRY and CDR2 SYGVKD. With 6 bases removed from V and 2 bases from J, the gap between germline ends came to 10 bases. The CDR3 is made up of 13 amino acids. Here the CDR3 reads CAIRTGHNTEAFF. The CDR3 region has the DNA TGTGCCATCAGGACTGGACATAACACTGAAGCTTTCTTT.

This clone was counted once. CDR3 sequence (DNA): TGTGCCAGCAGCTTAGGGGGGGGTACTAGCACAGATACGCAGTATTTT. Amino acid sequence: CASSLGGGTSTDTQYF. The chain recombines TRBV7-8 with TRBJ2-3; 7 nucleotides line up with TRBD2. The germline V gene encodes CDR1 SGHVS and CDR2 FQNEAQ. This CDR3 comprises 16 residues. The V gene end was trimmed by 1 base and the J gene end by 0 bases; junction bases not matched to a gene: 4. Together with reference TRBV7-8 and TRBJ2-3, the CDR3 gives the full variable domain: GAGVSQSPRYKVAKRGQDVALRCDPISGHVSLFWYQQALGQGPEFLTYFQNEAQLDKSGLPSDRFFAERPEGSVSTLKIQRTQQEDSAVYLCASSLGGGTSTDTQYFGPGTRLTVL.

The rearrangement joins TRBV9 to TRBJ1-2; D gene unclear. The germline V and J ends were trimmed by 2 bases and 1 base, with 15 bases remaining between them. Germline V lookup: CDR1 SGDLS, CDR2 YYNGEE. This CDR3 comprises 16 residues. CDR3 coding DNA: TGTGCCAGCAGCGTCACATGGACGGTGGGTAACTATGGCTACACCTTC. Protein: CASSVTWTVGNYGYTF.

V usage is TRBV5-5 and J usage is TRBJ1-1; D unresolved. The V gene lost 5 bases and the J gene lost 3 bases, with 8 bases spanning the gap. CDR1 and CDR2 from the germline V gene are SGHKS and YYEKEE (reference sequence). The CDR3 spans 12 residues. As DNA, the CDR3 is TGTGCCAGCAGTCTATGGGACACTGAAGCTTTCTTT. Its translation is CASSLWDTEAFF.

The chain combines TRBV5-1 with TRBJ2-2; 7 bases match TRBD1. This CDR3 comprises 15 residues. Germline CDR1 and CDR2: SGHRS and YFSETQ. The junction had 2 bases not matched to a gene; V was cut back by 0 bases and J by 3 bases. Here the CDR3 DNA reads TGCGCCAGCAGCTTGGGCAGGGGGTACACCGGGGAGCTGTTTTTT. This gives the protein CASSLGRGYTGELFF.

The chain recombines TRBV30 with TRBJ1-1, with D perhaps TRBD1 (6 bases). The CDR3 is 13 amino acids. Germline CDR1 and CDR2: GTSNPN and SVGIG (reference sequence). The V end was cut by 1 base, the J end by 4 bases, with 10 bases between. The CDR3 DNA reads as TGTGCCTGGAGTGAACAGGGCGTCACTGAAGCTTTCTTT. Translating gives CAWSEQGVTEAFF.

The chain employs TRBV11-2 and TRBJ1-6; D remains unclear. In germline, CDR1 is SGHAT, CDR2 FQNNGV. Trimming removed 3 bases at V and 7 bases at J, with 13 bases between. CDR3 length equals 15 residues. In nucleotides, the CDR3 is TGTGCCAGCAGCTTCGGCCCCCTCGGAAATTCACCCCTCCACTTT. Protein sequence: CASSFGPLGNSPLHF.

The chain has TRBV5-6 and TRBJ2-7; possible D gene TRBD2, 5 bases. The CDR3 totals 15 residues. V was trimmed by 2 bases and J by 3 bases, leaving 15 bases between them. The germline gives CDR1 SGHDT, CDR2 YYEEEE. In nucleotides, the CDR3 is TGTGCCAGCAGCTTCGCGGGTCTAGCTGACTACGAGCAGTACTTC. Translated: CASSFAGLADYEQYF. Full variable domain (rest looked up from reference TRBV5-6 and TRBJ2-7): DAGVTQSPTHLIKTRGQQVTLRCSPKSGHDTVSWYQQALGQGPQFIFQYYEEEERQRGNFPDRFSGHQFPNYSSELNVNALLLGDSALYLCASSFAGLADYEQYFGPGTRLTVT.

The V and J genes are TRBV18 and TRBJ2-3; the D gene is possibly TRBD2 (6 bases). Trimming took 1 base from V and 3 from J, leaving 14 bases between them. The germline V gene has CDR1 KGHSH and CDR2 LQKENI. The CDR3 is made up of 16 amino acids. The CDR3 reads CASSPLGGPGTDTQYF. The CDR3, as DNA: TGTGCCAGCTCACCACTAGGAGGGCCGGGTACAGATACGCAGTATTTT.